The entry below describes one T cell receptor (beta chain). The trim removed 6 bases at V and 7 bases at J, leaving 7 bases unmatched. There are 14 residues in the CDR3. Looked up from germline, CDR1 is MNHEY and CDR2 is SMNVEV (reference sequence). Profiling relied on immunoSEQ multiplex PCR, and the TCRdb table lists in-frame clones only, not all of them. The sample yields 150,000 or so clones, roughly 85% seen once. This sample stems from a study of blood T cell repertoires in COVID-19. Overall study context: The United States, Italy and Spain provided the acute and convalescent COVID-19 samples. PBMCs, B-cell-depleted T cells, or T cells were the source of the cDNA or gDNA that made up the material.

This receptor was identified in a woman aged 60 to 75 with COVID-19, enrolled during active disease. The specimen sequenced was peripheral blood. This chain joins TRBV27 and TRBJ2-1; TRBD2 agrees at 9 bases. This CDR3 reads CASSPAGGRNEQFF. The CDR3 DNA reads TGTGCCAGCAGCCCGGCGGGGGGGCGAAATGAGCAGTTCTTC.